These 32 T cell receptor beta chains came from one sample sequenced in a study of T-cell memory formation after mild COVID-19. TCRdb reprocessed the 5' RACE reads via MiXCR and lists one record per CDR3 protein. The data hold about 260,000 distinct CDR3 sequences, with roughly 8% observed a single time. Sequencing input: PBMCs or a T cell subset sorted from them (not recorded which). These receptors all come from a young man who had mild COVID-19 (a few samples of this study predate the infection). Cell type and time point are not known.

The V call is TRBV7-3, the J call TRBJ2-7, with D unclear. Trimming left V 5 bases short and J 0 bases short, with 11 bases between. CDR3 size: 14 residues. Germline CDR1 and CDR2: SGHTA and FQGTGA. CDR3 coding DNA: TGTGCCAGCAGCCTTTCTGCGGCCTCCTACGAGCAGTACTTC. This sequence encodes CASSLSAASYEQYF. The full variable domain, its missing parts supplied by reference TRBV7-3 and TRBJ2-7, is GAGVSQTPSNKVTEKGKYVELRCDPISGHTALYWYRQSLGQGPEFLIYFQGTGAADDSGLPNDRFFAVRPEGSVSTLKIQRTERGDSAVYLCASSLSAASYEQYFGPGTRLTVT.

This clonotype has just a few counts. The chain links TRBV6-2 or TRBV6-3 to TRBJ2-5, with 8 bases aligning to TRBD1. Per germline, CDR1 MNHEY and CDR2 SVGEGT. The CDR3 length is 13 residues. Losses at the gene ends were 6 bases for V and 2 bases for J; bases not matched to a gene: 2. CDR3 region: CASRQGGQETQYF. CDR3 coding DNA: TGTGCCAGCAGACAGGGGGGACAAGAGACCCAGTACTTC.

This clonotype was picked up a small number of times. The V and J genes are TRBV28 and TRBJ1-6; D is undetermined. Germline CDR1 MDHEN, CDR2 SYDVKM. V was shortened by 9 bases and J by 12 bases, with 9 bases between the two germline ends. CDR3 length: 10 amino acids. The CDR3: CASGVRPLHF. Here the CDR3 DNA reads TGTGCCAGTGGGGTGAGACCCCTCCACTTT.

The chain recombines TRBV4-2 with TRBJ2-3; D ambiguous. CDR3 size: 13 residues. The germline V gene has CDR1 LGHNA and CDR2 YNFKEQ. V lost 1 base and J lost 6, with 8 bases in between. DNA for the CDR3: TGTGCCAGCAGCCAAGGAAAGGTGGATACGCAGTATTTT. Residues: CASSQGKVDTQYF.

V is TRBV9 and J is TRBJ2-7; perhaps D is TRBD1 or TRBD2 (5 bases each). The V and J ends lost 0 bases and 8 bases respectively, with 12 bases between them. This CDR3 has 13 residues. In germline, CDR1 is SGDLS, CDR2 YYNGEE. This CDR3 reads CASSVEQDGKQYF. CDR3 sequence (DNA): TGTGCCAGCAGCGTAGAACAGGACGGGAAGCAGTACTTC. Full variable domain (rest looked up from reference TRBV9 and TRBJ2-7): DSGVTQTPKHLITATGQRVTLRCSPRSGDLSVYWYQQSLDQGLQFLIQYYNGEERAKGNILERFSAQQFPDLHSELNLSSLELGDSALYFCASSVEQDGKQYFGPGTRLTVT.

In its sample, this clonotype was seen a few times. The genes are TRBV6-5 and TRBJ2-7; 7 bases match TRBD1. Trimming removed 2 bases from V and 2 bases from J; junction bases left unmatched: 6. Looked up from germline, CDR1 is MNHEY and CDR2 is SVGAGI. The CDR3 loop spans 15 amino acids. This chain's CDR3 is CASSYVQGIAYEQYF. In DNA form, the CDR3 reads TGTGCCAGCAGTTACGTACAGGGGATTGCCTACGAGCAGTACTTC.

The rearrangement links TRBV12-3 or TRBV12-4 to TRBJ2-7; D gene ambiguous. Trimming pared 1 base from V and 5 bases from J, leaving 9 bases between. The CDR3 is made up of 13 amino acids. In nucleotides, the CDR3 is TGTGCCAGCAGTTTAGAGAAGGCCGACGAGCAGTACTTC. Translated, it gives CASSLEKADEQYF.

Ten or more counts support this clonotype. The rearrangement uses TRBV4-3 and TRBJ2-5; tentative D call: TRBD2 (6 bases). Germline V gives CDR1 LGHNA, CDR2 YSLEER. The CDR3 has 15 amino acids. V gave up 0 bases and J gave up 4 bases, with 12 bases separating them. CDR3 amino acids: CASSQDQGGTETQYF. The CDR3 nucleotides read TGCGCCAGCAGCCAAGATCAAGGAGGGACAGAGACCCAGTACTTC.

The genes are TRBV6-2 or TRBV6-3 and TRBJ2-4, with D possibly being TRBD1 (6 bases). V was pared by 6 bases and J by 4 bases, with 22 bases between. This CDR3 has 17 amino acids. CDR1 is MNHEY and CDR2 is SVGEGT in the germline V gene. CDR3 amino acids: CASSTEDSRKKKNIQYF. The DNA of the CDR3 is TGTGCCAGCAGCACCGAGGACAGCCGAAAAAAGAAAAACATTCAGTACTTC.

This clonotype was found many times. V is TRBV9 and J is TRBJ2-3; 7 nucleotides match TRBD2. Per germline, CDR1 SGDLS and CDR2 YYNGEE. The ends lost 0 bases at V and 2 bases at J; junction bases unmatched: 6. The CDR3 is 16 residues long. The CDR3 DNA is TGTGCCAGCAGCGTAGAAGGCGGGGGAAACACAGATACGCAGTATTTT. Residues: CASSVEGGGNTDTQYF.

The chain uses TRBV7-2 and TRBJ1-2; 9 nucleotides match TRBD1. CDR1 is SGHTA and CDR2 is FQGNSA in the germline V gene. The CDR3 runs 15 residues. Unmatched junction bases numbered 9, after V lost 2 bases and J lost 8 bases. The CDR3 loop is CASSLYDTGGDGYTF. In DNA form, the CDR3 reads TGTGCCAGCAGCTTATACGACACAGGGGGCGACGGCTACACCTTC.

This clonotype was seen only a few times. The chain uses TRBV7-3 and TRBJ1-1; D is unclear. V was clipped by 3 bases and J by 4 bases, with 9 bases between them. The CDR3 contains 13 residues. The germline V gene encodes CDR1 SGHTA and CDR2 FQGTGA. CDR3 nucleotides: TGTGCCAGCAGCTTCTTTGGATTCACTGAAGCTTTCTTT. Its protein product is CASSFFGFTEAFF.

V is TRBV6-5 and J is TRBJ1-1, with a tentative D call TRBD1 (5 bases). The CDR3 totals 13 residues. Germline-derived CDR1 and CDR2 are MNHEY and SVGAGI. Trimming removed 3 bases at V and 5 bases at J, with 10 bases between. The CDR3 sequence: CASSYGGVTEAFF. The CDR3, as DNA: TGTGCCAGCAGTTATGGGGGTGTTACTGAAGCTTTCTTT.

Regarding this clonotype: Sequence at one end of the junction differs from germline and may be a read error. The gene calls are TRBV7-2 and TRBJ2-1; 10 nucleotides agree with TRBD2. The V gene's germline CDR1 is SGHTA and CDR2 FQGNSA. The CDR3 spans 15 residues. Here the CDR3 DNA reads TGTGCCAGCAGCCTAGCGGGGGCCGCCTACAATGAGCAGTTCTTC. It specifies CASSLAGAAYNEQFF.

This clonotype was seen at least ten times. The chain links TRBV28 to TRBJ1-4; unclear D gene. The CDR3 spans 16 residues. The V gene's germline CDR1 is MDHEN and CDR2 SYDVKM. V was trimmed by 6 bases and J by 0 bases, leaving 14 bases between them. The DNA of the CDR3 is TGTGCCAGCAGCCCGTATTTGGCGGCAACTAATGAAAAACTGTTTTTT. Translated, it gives CASSPYLAATNEKLFF.

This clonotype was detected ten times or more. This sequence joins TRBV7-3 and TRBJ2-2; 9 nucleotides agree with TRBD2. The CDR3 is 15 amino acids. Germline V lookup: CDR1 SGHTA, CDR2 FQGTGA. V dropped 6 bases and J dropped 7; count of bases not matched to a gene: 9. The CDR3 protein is CASRRRGGADGELFF. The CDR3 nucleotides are TGTGCCAGCAGGAGGCGCGGGGGGGCCGACGGGGAGCTGTTTTTT.

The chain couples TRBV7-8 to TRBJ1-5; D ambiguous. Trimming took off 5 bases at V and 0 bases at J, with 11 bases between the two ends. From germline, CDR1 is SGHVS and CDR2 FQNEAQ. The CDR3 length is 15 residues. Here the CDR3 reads CASSPSRVSNQPQHF. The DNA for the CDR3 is TGTGCCAGCAGCCCCTCAAGGGTTAGCAATCAGCCCCAGCATTTT. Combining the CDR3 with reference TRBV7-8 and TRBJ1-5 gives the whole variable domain GAGVSQSPRYKVAKRGQDVALRCDPISGHVSLFWYQQALGQGPEFLTYFQNEAQLDKSGLPSDRFFAERPEGSVSTLKIQRTQQEDSAVYLCASSPSRVSNQPQHFGDGTRLSIL.

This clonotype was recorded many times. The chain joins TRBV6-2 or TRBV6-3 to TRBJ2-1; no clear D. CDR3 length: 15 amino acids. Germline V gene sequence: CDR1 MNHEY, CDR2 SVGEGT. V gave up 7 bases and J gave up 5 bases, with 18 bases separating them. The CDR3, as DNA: TGTGCCAGCACCCCGTACGAGCAGCCGAACAATGAGCAGTTCTTC. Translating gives CASTPYEQPNNEQFF.

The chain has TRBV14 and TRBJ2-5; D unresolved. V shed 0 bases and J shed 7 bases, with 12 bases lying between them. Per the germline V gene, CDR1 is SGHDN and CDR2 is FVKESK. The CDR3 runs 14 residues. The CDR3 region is CASSQDRASGTQYF. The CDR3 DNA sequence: TGTGCCAGCAGCCAAGATCGGGCCTCAGGGACCCAGTACTTC.

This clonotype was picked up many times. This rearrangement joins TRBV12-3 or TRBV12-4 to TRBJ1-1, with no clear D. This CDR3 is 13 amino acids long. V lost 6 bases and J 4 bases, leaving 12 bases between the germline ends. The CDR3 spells CASSLLLGTEAFF. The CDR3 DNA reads TGTGCCAGCAGCCTCCTTTTGGGCACTGAAGCTTTCTTT.

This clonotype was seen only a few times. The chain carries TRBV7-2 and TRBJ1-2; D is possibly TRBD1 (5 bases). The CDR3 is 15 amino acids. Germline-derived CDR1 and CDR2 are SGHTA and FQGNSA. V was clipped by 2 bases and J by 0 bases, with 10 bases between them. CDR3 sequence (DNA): TGTGCCAGCAGCTTACTGCAGGGAGCTAACTATGGCTACACCTTC. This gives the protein CASSLLQGANYGYTF.

This CDR3 is CASSEWGTGSSYEQYV. The CDR3 DNA is TGTGCCAGCAGTGAATGGGGGACAGGGAGCTCCTACGAGCAGTACGTC. This chain uses TRBV6-1 with TRBJ2-7, with TRBD1 identical over 9 bases. V lost 2 bases, J lost 0 bases, and 5 bases stayed unmatched. The CDR3 totals 16 residues. Germline CDR1 reads MNHNS; CDR2 reads SASEGT.

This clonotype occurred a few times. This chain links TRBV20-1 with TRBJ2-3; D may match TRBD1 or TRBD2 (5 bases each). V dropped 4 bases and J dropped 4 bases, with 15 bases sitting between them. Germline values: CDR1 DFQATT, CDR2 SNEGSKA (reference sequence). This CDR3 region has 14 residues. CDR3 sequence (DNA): TGCAGTGCTAAAGGGACCTTCGTGTCAGATACGCAGTATTTT. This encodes CSAKGTFVSDTQYF.

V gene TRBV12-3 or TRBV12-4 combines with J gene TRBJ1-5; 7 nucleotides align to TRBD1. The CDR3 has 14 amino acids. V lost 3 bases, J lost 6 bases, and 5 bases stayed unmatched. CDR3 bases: TGTGCCAGCAGTTTTTACAGGGGAGGTCAGCCCCAGCATTTT. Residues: CASSFYRGGQPQHF.

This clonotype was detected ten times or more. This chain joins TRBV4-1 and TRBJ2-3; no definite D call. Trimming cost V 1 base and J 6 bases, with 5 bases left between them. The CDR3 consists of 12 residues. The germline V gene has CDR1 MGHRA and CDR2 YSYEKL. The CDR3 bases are TGCGCCAGCAGCCAAGGGGCGGATACGCAGTATTTT. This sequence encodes CASSQGADTQYF.

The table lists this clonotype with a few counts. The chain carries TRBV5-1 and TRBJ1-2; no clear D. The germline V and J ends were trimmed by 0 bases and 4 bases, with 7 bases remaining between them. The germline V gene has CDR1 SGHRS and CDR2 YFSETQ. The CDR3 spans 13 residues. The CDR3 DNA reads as TGCGCCAGCAGCTTGGATCCACTCTATGGCTACACCTTC. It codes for CASSLDPLYGYTF.

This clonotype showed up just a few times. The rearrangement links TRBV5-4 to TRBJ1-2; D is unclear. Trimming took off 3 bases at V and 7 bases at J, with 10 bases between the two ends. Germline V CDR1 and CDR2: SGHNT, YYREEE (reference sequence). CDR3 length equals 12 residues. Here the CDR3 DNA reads TGTGCCAGCAGCTCAACCTTGGGTGGCTACACCTTC. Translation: CASSSTLGGYTF.

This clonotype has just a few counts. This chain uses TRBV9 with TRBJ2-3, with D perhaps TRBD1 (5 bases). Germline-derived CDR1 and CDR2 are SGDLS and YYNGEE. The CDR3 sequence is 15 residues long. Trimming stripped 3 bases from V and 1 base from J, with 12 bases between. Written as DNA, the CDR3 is TGTGCCAGCAGCGCACGTGGGGCCGGCACAGATACGCAGTATTTT. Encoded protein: CASSARGAGTDTQYF.

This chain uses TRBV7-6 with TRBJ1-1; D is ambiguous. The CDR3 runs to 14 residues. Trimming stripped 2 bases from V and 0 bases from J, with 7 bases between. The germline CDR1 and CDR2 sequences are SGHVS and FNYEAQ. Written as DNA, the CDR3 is TGTGCCAGCAGCTTATACAAGGTGAACACTGAAGCTTTCTTT. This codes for CASSLYKVNTEAFF.

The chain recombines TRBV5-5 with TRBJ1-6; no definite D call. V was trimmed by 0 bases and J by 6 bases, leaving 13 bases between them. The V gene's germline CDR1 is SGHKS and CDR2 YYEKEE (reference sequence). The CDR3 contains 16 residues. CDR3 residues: CASSLAFKGLNSPLHF. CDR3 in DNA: TGTGCCAGCAGCTTGGCCTTTAAAGGCCTTAATTCACCCCTCCACTTT. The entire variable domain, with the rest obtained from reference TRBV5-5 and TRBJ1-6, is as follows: DAGVTQSPTHLIKTRGQQVTLRCSPISGHKSVSWYQQVLGQGPQFIFQYYEKEERGRGNFPDRFSARQFPNYSSELNVNALLLGDSALYLCASSLAFKGLNSPLHFGNGTRLTVT.

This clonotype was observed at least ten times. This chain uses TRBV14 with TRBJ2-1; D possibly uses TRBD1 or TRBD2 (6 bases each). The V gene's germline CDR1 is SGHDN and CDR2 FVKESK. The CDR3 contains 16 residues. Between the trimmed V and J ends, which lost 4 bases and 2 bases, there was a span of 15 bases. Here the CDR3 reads CASSRARGRTYNEQFF. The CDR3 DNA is TGTGCCAGCAGCCGCGCCCGGGGGCGTACCTACAATGAGCAGTTCTTC.

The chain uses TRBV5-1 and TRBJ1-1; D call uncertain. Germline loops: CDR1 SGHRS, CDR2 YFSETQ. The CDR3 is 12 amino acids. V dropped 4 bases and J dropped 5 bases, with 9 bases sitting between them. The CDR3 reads CASSVGRTEAFF. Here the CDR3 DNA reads TGCGCCAGCAGCGTAGGGCGGACTGAAGCTTTCTTT.